The 15 T cell receptor beta chains listed next were all sequenced from one sample in a study of shared clonotypes between healthy human individuals. Data came from immunoSEQ multiplex PCR; TCRdb stores just in-frame clones and leaves some out. The sample includes about 1.5 million clones, roughly 96% of them seen just once. Specimen: naive CD4+ T cells sorted from blood. Subset given: CD45RA+ positively selected. Receptors were obtained from a young man in good health.

The V gene is TRBV19, the J gene TRBJ2-7; 8 bases fit TRBD1. V trimming: 8 bases; J trimming: 2 bases; junction bases outside the gene matches: 8. The CDR3 length is 14 residues. Germline values: CDR1 LNHDA, CDR2 SQIVND (reference sequence). In nucleotides, the CDR3 is TGTGCCAGTGAGATTCCGGGACAGGCCTACGAGCAGTACTTC. Amino acid sequence: CASEIPGQAYEQYF.

Here the CDR3 DNA reads TGTGCCAGCTCACCACCAAACAGTAACACAGATACGCAGTATTTT. This translates into CASSPPNSNTDTQYF. The chain employs TRBV18 and TRBJ2-3; no clear D gene. Germline V gene lookup returns CDR1 KGHSH and CDR2 LQKENI. This CDR3 is 15 amino acids long. The V end lost 0 bases, the J end lost 2 bases, and 9 bases lay between the germline ends. The variable domain in full, with the rest retrieved from reference TRBV18 and TRBJ2-3, is NAGVMQNPRHLVRRRGQEARLRCSPMKGHSHVYWYRQLPEEGLKFMVYLQKENIIDESGMPKERFSAEFPKEGPSILRIQQVVRGDSAAYFCASSPPNSNTDTQYFGPGTRLTVL.

The genes are TRBV11-2 and TRBJ1-5; D call uncertain. Germline V lookup: CDR1 SGHAT, CDR2 FQNNGV. This CDR3 has 13 amino acids. The V end was cut by 5 bases, the J end by 13 bases, with 18 bases between. CDR3 loop: CASSTSLRTGQHF. As DNA, the CDR3 is TGTGCCAGCAGCACCAGCCTCAGGACCGGGCAGCATTTT.

The V gene is TRBV6-1, the J gene TRBJ2-7; a possible D gene is TRBD2 (6 bases). Germline values: CDR1 MNHNS, CDR2 SASEGT. This CDR3 has 14 residues. V was trimmed by 5 bases and J by 3 bases, leaving 14 bases between them. CDR3 sequence: CASSTSTTYYEQYF. CDR3 nucleotide sequence: TGTGCCAGCAGTACTAGCACAACCTACTACGAGCAGTACTTC.

The V and J genes are TRBV6-8 and TRBJ1-5, with D possibly matching TRBD1 (6 bases). The CDR3 has 14 amino acids. The germline CDR1 and CDR2 sequences are MNHGY and SAAAGT. V was trimmed by 9 bases and J by 6 bases, leaving 18 bases between them. The CDR3 DNA reads as TGTGCCAGTAAAATCGGGGGCGCAGGTCAGCCCCAGCATTTT. This sequence encodes CASKIGGAGQPQHF.

As to this clone: Other DNA sequences in this sample translate to the same CDR3. The chain joins TRBV5-1 to TRBJ1-1; TRBD1 matches at 7 bases. This CDR3 contains 14 residues. From germline, CDR1 is SGHRS and CDR2 YFSETQ. V lost 4 bases to trimming and J lost 0 bases; unmatched junction nucleotides: 3. The CDR3 region has the DNA TGCGCCAGCAGCCCCGGGACAGTGAACACTGAAGCTTTCTTT. This translates into CASSPGTVNTEAFF.

The rearrangement links TRBV10-3 to TRBJ2-5, with unresolved D. The CDR3 is made up of 12 amino acids. Looked up from germline, CDR1 is ENHRY and CDR2 is SYGVKD. V was cut by 10 bases and J by 3 bases, with 12 bases left in between. The CDR3 DNA reads TGTGCCACCCACTTGGGGAAAGAGACCCAGTACTTC. Translating it yields CATHLGKETQYF.

The chain has TRBV9 and TRBJ2-3, with D maybe TRBD1 (5 bases). The germline V gene has CDR1 SGDLS and CDR2 YYNGEE. Trimming left V 7 bases short and J 4 bases short, with 13 bases between. The CDR3 extends over 13 amino acids. This CDR3 reads CASAAGSPDTQYF. DNA for the CDR3: TGTGCCAGCGCGGCAGGGTCACCAGATACGCAGTATTTT.

This chain joins TRBV6-5 and TRBJ1-5, with a tentative D call TRBD1 (6 bases). The germline V gene encodes CDR1 MNHEY and CDR2 SVGAGI. V gave up 10 bases and J gave up 7 bases, with 8 bases separating them. The CDR3 has 10 residues. CDR3 protein: CAKRGQPQHF. CDR3 nucleotide sequence: TGTGCCAAAAGGGGGCAGCCCCAGCATTTT.

This clone has only a few counts. V usage is TRBV7-9 and J usage is TRBJ2-6; a possible D gene is TRBD1 (7 bases). CDR1 SEHNR and CDR2 FQNEAQ come from the germline V gene (reference sequence). The CDR3 totals 17 residues. V lost 5 bases to trimming and J lost 3 bases, with 17 bases between them. CDR3 bases: TGTGCCAGCAGCACCCAGGACAGGAGGGTTGGGGCCAACGTCCTGACTTTC. Its protein product is CASSTQDRRVGANVLTF.

The rearrangement links TRBV10-1 to TRBJ2-3; 9 bases line up with TRBD2. Losses at the gene ends were 3 bases for V and 4 bases for J; bases not matched to a gene: 2. This CDR3 is built from 14 residues. The germline V gene encodes CDR1 WNHNN and CDR2 SYGVQD (reference sequence). The DNA for the CDR3 is TGCGCCAGCAGTGAACTAGCGGGCTCAGATACGCAGTATTTT. Translated: CASSELAGSDTQYF.

This clone was seen only once. The V gene is TRBV15, the J gene TRBJ2-7; 8 bases line up with TRBD2. Germline V gene data show CDR1 as LNHNV and CDR2 as YYDKDF (reference sequence). CDR3 size: 18 residues. V shed 0 bases and J 0 bases; nucleotides not matched to a gene: 10. The CDR3 DNA reads as TGTGCCACCAGCAGAGAGAGGGCCATAGCGGGGAGCTCCTACGAGCAGTACTTC. This encodes CATSRERAIAGSSYEQYF.

Remarks on this clone: At one boundary the junction diverges from the germline segment, which might be a read error. The rearrangement links TRBV7-2 to TRBJ2-2; D gene uncertain. In germline, CDR1 is SGHTA, CDR2 FQGNSA. This CDR3 has 15 residues. This chain's CDR3 is CASSQDATSTGELFF. The CDR3 coding sequence is TGCGCCAGCAGCCAAGATGCGACATCCACCGGGGAGCTGTTTTTT.

V is TRBV7-9 and J is TRBJ1-2; 9 nucleotides match TRBD1. The CDR3 covers 15 residues. Germline V gives CDR1 SEHNR, CDR2 FQNEAQ (reference sequence). Trimming removed 4 bases from V and 4 bases from J; junction bases left unmatched: 7. CDR3 coding DNA: TGTGCCAGCAGCTCCTGGACAGGGGCTACCTATGGCTACACCTTC. Residues: CASSSWTGATYGYTF.

V and J are TRBV2 and TRBJ2-7; D possibly matches TRBD1 or TRBD2 (5 bases each). The CDR3 covers 12 residues. Trimming removed 8 bases from V and 3 bases from J, with 11 bases in between. Germline V CDR1 and CDR2: SNHLY, FYNNEI. Written as DNA, the CDR3 is TGTGCCAGCGGGGACCTAAGCTACGAGCAGTACTTC. Translation: CASGDLSYEQYF.